A selection of T cell receptor beta chains follows, all from one sample in a study of molecular identifiers for immune sequencing clone quantification. From the PCR reads, TCRdb called clonotypes with MiXCR, one entry per CDR3 protein. The repertoire holds about 640,000 distinct CDR3 sequences, 15% to 20% seen once, with roughly 0.9% in the top ten. Sequenced material: naive CD8+ T cells from blood, with Jurkat cell RNA spiked in. All receptors derive from a human donor in good health. Some libraries in this study had Jurkat cell RNA spiked in. CDR3s include the opening cysteine and the closing phenylalanine or tryptophan. The D gene is left open where the match is weak. The size of a clone is reported for some rows only, either as once, few or many, or as a class for expanded clones.

j_gene: TRBJ2-1
abundance: .
d_gene: TRBD2
v_gene: TRBV7-6
CDR3aa: CASSTTSGGLNEQFF
CDR3nt: TGTGCCAGCAGTACCACTAGCGGGGGGTTGAATGAGCAGTTCTTC

j_gene: TRBJ2-2
abundance: many
d_gene: TRBD2
v_gene: TRBV7-6
CDR3aa: CASSLALSGAGELFF
CDR3nt: TGTGCCAGCAGCTTAGCGCTTAGCGGGGCCGGGGAGCTGTTTTTT

j_gene: TRBJ2-5
abundance: many
d_gene: TRBD2
v_gene: TRBV20-1
CDR3aa: CSAPDSQREATYQETQYF
CDR3nt: TGCAGTGCCCCTGATAGCCAGCGGGAGGCCACGTACCAAGAGACCCAGTACTTC

j_gene: TRBJ1-3
abundance: many
d_gene: TRBD1
v_gene: TRBV7-9
CDR3aa: CASSPGTGISGNTIYF
CDR3nt: TGTGCCAGCAGCCCGGGGACAGGCATCTCTGGAAACACCATATATTTT

j_gene: TRBJ2-5
abundance: many
d_gene: .
v_gene: TRBV2
CDR3aa: CASSVVLTSETQYF
CDR3nt: TGTGCCAGCAGTGTGGTACTTACCTCAGAGACCCAGTACTTC

j_gene: TRBJ2-3
abundance: many
d_gene: TRBD1
v_gene: TRBV7-9
CDR3aa: CASSATGTGVLDTQYF
CDR3nt: TGTGCCAGCAGCGCAACCGGGACAGGGGTTTTAGATACGCAGTATTTT

j_gene: TRBJ2-3
abundance: many
d_gene: TRBD2
v_gene: TRBV24-1
CDR3aa: CATSDPTSGRVKDTQYF
CDR3nt: TGTGCCACCAGTGATCCAACTAGCGGGAGGGTGAAAGATACGCAGTATTTT

j_gene: TRBJ2-6
abundance: many
d_gene: .
v_gene: TRBV21-1
CDR3aa: CASSKPPFLSGANVLTF
CDR3nt: TGTGCCAGCAGCAAACCTCCCTTCCTCTCTGGGGCCAACGTCCTGACTTTC

j_gene: TRBJ2-7
abundance: many
d_gene: .
v_gene: TRBV5-8
CDR3aa: CASSPGGGDEQYF
CDR3nt: TGCGCCAGCAGCCCTGGTGGGGGAGACGAGCAGTACTTC

j_gene: TRBJ2-5
abundance: few
d_gene: TRBD2
v_gene: TRBV4-3
CDR3aa: CASSQGHSSGQETQYF
CDR3nt: TGCGCCAGCAGCCAAGGGCATTCTAGCGGGCAAGAGACCCAGTACTTC

j_gene: TRBJ2-3
abundance: many
d_gene: TRBD2
v_gene: TRBV28
CDR3aa: CASNAGGSTDTQYF
CDR3nt: TGTGCCAGCAATGCGGGGGGTAGCACAGATACGCAGTATTTT

j_gene: TRBJ1-6
abundance: many
d_gene: .
v_gene: TRBV12-3/TRBV12-4
CDR3aa: CASSLGTGPASSPLHF
CDR3nt: TGTGCCAGCAGTTTAGGTACAGGCCCAGCGTCATCACCCCTCCACTTT

j_gene: TRBJ1-1
abundance: many
d_gene: .
v_gene: TRBV19
CDR3aa: CASSIVGWTEAFF
CDR3nt: TGTGCCAGTAGTATCGTGGGATGGACTGAAGCTTTCTTT

j_gene: TRBJ2-1
abundance: few
d_gene: TRBD2
v_gene: TRBV9
CDR3aa: CASSVSGLAGEEQFF
CDR3nt: TGTGCCAGCAGCGTCTCTGGACTAGCGGGGGAGGAGCAGTTCTTC

j_gene: TRBJ1-1
abundance: .
d_gene: TRBD1
v_gene: TRBV29-1
CDR3aa: CSVQGGNTEAFF
CDR3nt: TGCAGCGTCCAGGGGGGGAACACTGAAGCTTTCTTT

j_gene: TRBJ1-2
abundance: .
d_gene: .
v_gene: TRBV11-2
CDR3aa: CASSLGRGNYGYTF
CDR3nt: TGTGCCAGCAGCTTAGGGAGAGGGAACTATGGCTACACCTTC

j_gene: TRBJ2-5
abundance: many
d_gene: .
v_gene: TRBV27
CDR3aa: CASSSQTGETQYF
CDR3nt: TGTGCCAGCAGTTCTCAGACAGGAGAGACCCAGTACTTC

j_gene: TRBJ2-3
abundance: many
d_gene: .
v_gene: TRBV2
CDR3aa: CASSELPGTDTQYF
CDR3nt: TGTGCCAGCAGTGAGCTCCCCGGCACAGATACGCAGTATTTT

j_gene: TRBJ2-7
abundance: .
d_gene: .
v_gene: TRBV5-4
CDR3aa: CASSLFGSPNEQYF
CDR3nt: TGTGCCAGCAGCTTGTTTGGGAGCCCCAACGAGCAGTACTTC

j_gene: TRBJ2-4
abundance: .
d_gene: .
v_gene: TRBV3-2
CDR3aa: CFWASGGIAKNIQYF
CDR3nt: TGTTTTTGGGCTAGCGGGGGTATAGCCAAAAACATTCAGTACTTC

j_gene: TRBJ1-2
abundance: many
d_gene: .
v_gene: TRBV29-1
CDR3aa: CSVEEESNYGYTF
CDR3nt: TGCAGCGTTGAAGAGGAATCCAACTATGGCTACACCTTC